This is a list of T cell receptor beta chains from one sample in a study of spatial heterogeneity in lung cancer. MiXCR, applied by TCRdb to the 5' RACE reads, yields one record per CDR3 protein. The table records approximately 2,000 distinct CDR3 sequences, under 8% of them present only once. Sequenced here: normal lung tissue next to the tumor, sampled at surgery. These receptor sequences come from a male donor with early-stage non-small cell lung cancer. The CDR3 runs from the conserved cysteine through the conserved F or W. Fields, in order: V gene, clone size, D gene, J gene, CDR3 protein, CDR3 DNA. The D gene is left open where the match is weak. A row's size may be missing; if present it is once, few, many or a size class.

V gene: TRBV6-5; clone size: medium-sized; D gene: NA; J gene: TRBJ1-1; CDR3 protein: CASSISGSFTEAFF; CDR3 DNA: TGTGCCAGCAGTATCTCAGGGAGTTTCACTGAAGCTTTCTTT
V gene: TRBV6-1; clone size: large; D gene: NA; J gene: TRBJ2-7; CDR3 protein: CASSEAWGPHEQYF; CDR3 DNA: TGTGCCAGCAGTGAAGCGTGGGGGCCTCACGAGCAGTACTTC
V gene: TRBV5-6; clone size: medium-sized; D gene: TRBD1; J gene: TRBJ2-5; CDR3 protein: CASSGDRVRETQYF; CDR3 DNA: TGTGCCAGCAGCGGTGACAGGGTCCGTGAGACCCAGTACTTC
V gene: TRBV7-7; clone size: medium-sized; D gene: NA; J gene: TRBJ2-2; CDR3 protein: CASSLAGRNTGELFF; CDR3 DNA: TGTGCCAGCAGCTTAGCGGGCCGGAACACCGGGGAGCTGTTTTTT
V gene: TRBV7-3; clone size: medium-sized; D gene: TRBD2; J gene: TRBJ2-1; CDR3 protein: CASSSGFSGGNEQFF; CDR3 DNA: TGTGCCAGCAGCTCCGGTTTTAGCGGGGGCAATGAGCAGTTCTTC
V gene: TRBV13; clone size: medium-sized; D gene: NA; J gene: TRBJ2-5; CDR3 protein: CASSLKGGARETQYF; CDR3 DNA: TGTGCCAGCAGCTTGAAGGGGGGAGCGAGAGAGACCCAGTACTTC
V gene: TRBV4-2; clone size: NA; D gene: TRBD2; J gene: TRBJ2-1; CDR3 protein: CASSQDSASGAEQFF; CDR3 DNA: TGTGCCAGCAGCCAAGATTCGGCTAGCGGAGCTGAGCAGTTCTTC
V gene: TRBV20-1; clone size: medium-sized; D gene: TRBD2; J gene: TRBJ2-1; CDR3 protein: CSAGTLGLAGPYNEQFF; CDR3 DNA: TGCAGTGCTGGAACCTTAGGACTAGCGGGGCCCTACAATGAGCAGTTCTTC
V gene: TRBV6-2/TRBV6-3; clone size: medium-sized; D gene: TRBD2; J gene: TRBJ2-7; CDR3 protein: CASSPGRDEQYF; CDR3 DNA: TGTGCCAGCAGCCCTGGGAGGGACGAGCAGTACTTC
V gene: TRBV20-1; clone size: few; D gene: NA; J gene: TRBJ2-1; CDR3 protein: CRARDPRGNTYNEQFF; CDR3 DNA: TGCAGGGCTAGAGACCCTCGGGGTAACACCTACAATGAGCAGTTCTTC
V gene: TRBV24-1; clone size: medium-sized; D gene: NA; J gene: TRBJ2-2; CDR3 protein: CATRTGTTNTGELFF; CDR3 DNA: TGTGCCACCAGAACAGGCACAACGAACACCGGGGAGCTGTTTTTT
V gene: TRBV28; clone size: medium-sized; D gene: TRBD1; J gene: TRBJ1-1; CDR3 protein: CASSLSRGQGGSGPNTEAFF; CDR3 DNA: TGTGCCAGCAGCCTAAGCAGGGGACAGGGAGGGAGTGGGCCGAACACTGAAGCTTTCTTT
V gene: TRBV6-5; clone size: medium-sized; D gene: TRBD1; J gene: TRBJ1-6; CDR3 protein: CASSYSGTGGFLPLHF; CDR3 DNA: TGTGCCAGCAGTTACTCCGGGACAGGGGGTTTTTTGCCCCTCCACTTT
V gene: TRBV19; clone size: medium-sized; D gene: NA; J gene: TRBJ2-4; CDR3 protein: CASSMSVEDIQYF; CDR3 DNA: TGTGCCAGTAGTATGAGCGTGGAAGACATTCAGTACTTC
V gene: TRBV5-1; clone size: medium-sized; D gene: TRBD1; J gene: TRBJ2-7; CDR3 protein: CASSLGANRDRSYEQYF; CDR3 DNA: TGCGCCAGCAGCTTAGGGGCTAACCGGGACAGGTCCTACGAGCAGTACTTC
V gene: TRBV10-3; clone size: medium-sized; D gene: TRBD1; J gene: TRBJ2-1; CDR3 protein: CAISNRGGGDNEQFF; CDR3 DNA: TGTGCCATCAGCAACAGGGGTGGGGGCGACAATGAGCAGTTCTTC
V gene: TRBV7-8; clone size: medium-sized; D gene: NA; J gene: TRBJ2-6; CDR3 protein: CASSLGRSSGANVLTF; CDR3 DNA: TGTGCCAGCAGCTTAGGGAGGAGCTCTGGGGCCAACGTCCTGACTTTC
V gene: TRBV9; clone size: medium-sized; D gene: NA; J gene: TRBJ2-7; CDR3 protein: CASSVGLGLYEQYF; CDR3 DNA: TGTGCCAGCAGCGTAGGACTCGGGTTATACGAGCAGTACTTC
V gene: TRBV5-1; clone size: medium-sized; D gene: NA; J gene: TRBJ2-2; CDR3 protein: CASSDTGELFF; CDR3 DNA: TGCGCCAGCAGCGACACCGGGGAGCTGTTTTTT
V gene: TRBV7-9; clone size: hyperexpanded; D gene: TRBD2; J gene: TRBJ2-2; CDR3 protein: CASSSPSGTSGRGELFF; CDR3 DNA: TGTGCCAGCAGCTCTCCTTCCGGGACTAGCGGTCGCGGGGAGCTGTTTTTT
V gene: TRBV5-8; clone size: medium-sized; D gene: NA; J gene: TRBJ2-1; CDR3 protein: CASSFNEQFF; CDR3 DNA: TGTGCCAGCAGCTTCAATGAGCAGTTCTTC
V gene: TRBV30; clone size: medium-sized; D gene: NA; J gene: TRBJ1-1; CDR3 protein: CAWSVPSLKTEAFF; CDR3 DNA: TGTGCCTGGAGTGTACCTTCTCTGAAGACTGAAGCTTTCTTT
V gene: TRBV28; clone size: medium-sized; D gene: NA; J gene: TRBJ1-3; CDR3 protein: CASSSTGTRGNTIYF; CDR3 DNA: TGTGCCAGCAGTTCGACAGGTACGAGAGGAAACACCATATATTTT
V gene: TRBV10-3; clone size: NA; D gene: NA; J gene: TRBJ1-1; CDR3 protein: CAIRNEATAAEAFF; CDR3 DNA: TGTGCCATCAGAAACGAGGCCACGGCAGCTGAAGCTTTCTTT
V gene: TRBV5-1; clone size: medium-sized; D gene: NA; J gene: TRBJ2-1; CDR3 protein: CASSLKDEQFF; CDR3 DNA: TGCGCCAGCAGCTTGAAGGATGAGCAGTTCTTC
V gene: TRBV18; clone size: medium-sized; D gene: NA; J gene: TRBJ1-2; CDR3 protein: CASSPEDNSDYGYTF; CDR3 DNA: TGTGCCAGCTCACCGGAGGACAACAGCGACTATGGCTACACCTTC
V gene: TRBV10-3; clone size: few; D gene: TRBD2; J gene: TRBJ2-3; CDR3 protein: CAISDLTSGRLTDTQYF; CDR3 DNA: TGTGCCATCAGTGATCTGACTAGCGGCAGACTCACAGATACGCAGTATTTT
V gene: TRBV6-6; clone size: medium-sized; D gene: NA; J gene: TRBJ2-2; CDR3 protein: CASCMLYTSNTGELFF; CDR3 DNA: TGTGCCAGTTGTATGCTTTACACCTCGAACACCGGGGAGCTGTTTTTT
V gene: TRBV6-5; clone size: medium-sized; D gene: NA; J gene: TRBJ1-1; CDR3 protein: CASKLRGQRTEAFF; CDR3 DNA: TGTGCCAGCAAGCTACGGGGCCAGCGGACTGAAGCTTTCTTT
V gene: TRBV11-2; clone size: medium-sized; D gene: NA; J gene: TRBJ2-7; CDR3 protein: CASSLDMVDEQYF; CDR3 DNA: TGTGCCAGCAGCTTAGATATGGTCGACGAGCAGTACTTC
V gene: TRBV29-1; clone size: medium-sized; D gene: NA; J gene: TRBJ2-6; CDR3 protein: CSASFSGANVLTF; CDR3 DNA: TGCAGCGCCTCTTTCTCTGGGGCCAACGTCCTGACTTTC
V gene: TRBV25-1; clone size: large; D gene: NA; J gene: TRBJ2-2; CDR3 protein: CASSDRGYVGELFF; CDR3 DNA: TGTGCCAGCAGTGACAGGGGATATGTCGGGGAGCTGTTTTTT
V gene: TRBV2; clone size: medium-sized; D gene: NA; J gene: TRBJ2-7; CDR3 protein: CASTRDFNYEQYF; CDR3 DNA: TGTGCCAGCACCCGGGACTTCAACTACGAGCAGTACTTC
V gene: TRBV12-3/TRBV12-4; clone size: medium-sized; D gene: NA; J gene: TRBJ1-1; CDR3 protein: CASSPPMNTEAFF; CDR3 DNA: TGTGCCAGCAGCCCACCGATGAACACTGAAGCTTTCTTT
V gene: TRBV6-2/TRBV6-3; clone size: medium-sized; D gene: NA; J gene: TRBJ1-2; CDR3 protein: CASSYPGGSYTF; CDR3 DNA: TGTGCCAGCAGTTACCCCGGGGGGAGCTACACCTTC
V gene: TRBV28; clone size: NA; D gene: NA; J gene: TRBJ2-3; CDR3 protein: CASSLGTKGTTDTQYF; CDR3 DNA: TGTGCCAGCAGTTTAGGGACGAAGGGCACCACAGATACGCAGTATTTT
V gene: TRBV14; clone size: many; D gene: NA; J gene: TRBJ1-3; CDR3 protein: CASSQEDRTGNTIYF; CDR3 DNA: TGTGCCAGCAGCCAAGAAGACAGGACTGGAAACACCATATATTTT